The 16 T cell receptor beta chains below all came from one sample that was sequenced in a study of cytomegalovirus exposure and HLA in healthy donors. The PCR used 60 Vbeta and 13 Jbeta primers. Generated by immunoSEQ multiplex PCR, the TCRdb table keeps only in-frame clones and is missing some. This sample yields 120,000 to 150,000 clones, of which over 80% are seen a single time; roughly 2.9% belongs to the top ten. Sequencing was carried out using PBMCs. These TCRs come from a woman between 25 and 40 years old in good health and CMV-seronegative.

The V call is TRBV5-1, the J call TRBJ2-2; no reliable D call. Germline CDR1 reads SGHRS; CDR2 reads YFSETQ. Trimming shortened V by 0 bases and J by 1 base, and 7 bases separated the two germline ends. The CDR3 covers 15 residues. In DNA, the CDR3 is TGCGCCAGCAGCTTGGCCCGCGGGAACACCGGGGAGCTGTTTTTT. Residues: CASSLARGNTGELFF.

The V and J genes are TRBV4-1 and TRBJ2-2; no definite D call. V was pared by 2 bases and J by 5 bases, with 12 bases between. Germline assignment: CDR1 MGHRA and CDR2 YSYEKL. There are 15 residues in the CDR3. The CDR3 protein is CASSQLVARTGELFF. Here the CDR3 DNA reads TGCGCCAGCAGCCAACTAGTCGCTAGGACCGGGGAGCTGTTTTTT.

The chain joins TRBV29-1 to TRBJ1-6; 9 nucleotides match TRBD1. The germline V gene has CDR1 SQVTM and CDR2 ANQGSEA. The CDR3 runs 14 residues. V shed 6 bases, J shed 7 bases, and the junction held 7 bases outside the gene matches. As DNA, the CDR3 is TGCAGCGTAGGTGGACAGGGGACGAATTCACCCCTCCACTTT. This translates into CSVGGQGTNSPLHF.

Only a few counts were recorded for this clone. The CDR3 region is CASSEWPGADNEKLFF. CDR3 in DNA: TGTGCCAGCAGTGAATGGCCAGGGGCCGACAATGAAAAACTGTTTTTT. This chain joins TRBV6-1 and TRBJ1-4; D possibly corresponds to TRBD1 (6 bases). The CDR3 consists of 16 residues. Germline CDR1 MNHNS, CDR2 SASEGT. V lost 2 bases and J lost 5, with 15 bases in between.

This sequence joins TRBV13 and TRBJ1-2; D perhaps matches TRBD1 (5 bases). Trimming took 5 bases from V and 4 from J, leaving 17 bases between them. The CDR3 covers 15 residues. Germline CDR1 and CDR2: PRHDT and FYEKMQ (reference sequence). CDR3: CASSPFGQGFYGYTF. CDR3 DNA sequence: TGTGCCAGCAGCCCGTTTGGCCAGGGCTTCTATGGCTACACCTTC. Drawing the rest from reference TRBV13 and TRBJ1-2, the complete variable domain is AAGVIQSPRHLIKEKRETATLKCYPIPRHDTVYWYQQGPGQDPQFLISFYEKMQSDKGSIPDRFSAQQFSDYHSELNMSSLELGDSALYFCASSPFGQGFYGYTFGSGTRLTVV.

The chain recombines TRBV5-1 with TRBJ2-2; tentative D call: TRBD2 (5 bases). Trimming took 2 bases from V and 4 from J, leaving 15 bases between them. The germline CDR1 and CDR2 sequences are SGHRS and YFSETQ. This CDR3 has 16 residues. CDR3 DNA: TGCGCCAGCAGCTTCCGGACTGCCCCGGCCACCGGGGAGCTGTTTTTT. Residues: CASSFRTAPATGELFF.

The CDR3 here is CASSSAGGEQQQYF. DNA of the CDR3: TGTGCCAGCTCATCAGCGGGGGGGGAACAGCAGCAGTACTTC. The chain joins TRBV18 to TRBJ2-5; 10 nucleotides agree with TRBD2. With V trimmed by 5 bases and J by 11 bases, 11 bases remained unmatched. CDR1 is KGHSH, CDR2 LQKENI, per germline. The CDR3 runs to 14 residues.

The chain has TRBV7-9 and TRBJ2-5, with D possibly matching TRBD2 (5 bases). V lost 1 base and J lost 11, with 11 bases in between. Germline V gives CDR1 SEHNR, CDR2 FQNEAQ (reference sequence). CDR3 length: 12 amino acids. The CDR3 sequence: CASSLDTWEQYF. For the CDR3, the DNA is TGTGCCAGCAGCTTAGATACTTGGGAGCAGTACTTC.

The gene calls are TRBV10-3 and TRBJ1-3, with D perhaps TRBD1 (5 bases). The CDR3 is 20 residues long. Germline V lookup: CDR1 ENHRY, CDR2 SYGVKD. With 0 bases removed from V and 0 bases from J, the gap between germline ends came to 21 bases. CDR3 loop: CAISESSPSGRQSSGNTIYF. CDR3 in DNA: TGTGCCATCAGTGAGTCTTCCCCCTCGGGTAGACAGTCCTCTGGAAACACCATATATTTT.

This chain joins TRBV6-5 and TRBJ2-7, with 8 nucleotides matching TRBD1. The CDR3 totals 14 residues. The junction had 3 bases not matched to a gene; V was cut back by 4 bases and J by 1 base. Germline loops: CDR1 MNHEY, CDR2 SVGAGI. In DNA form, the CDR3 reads TGTGCCAGCAGTTCGGACAGGGAATCCTACGAGCAGTACTTC. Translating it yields CASSSDRESYEQYF.

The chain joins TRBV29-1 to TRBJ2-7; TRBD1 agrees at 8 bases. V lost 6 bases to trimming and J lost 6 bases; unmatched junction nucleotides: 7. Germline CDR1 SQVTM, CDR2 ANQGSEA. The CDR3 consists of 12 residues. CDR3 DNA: TGCAGCGTCCGGACAGGGCTTAGCGAGCAGTACTTC. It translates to CSVRTGLSEQYF.

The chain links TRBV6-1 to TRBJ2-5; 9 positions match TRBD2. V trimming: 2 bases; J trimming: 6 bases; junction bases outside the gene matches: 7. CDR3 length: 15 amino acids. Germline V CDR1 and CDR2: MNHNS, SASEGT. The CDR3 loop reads CASSELSGSGKTQYF. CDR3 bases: TGTGCCAGCAGTGAACTTAGCGGGAGTGGGAAGACCCAGTACTTC.

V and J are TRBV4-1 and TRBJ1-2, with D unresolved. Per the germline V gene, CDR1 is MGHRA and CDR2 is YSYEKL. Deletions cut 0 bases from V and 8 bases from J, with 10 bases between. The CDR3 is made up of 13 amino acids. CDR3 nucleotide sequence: TGCGCCAGCAGCCAAGAAGGCAGAGGAGGCTACACCTTC. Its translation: CASSQEGRGGYTF.

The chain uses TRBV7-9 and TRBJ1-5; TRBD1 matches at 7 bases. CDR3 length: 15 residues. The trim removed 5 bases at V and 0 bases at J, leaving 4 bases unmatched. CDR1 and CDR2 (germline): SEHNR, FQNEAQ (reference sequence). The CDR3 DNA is TGTGCCAGCAGCCAGACAGGGAATAGCAATCAGCCCCAGCATTTT. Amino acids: CASSQTGNSNQPQHF.

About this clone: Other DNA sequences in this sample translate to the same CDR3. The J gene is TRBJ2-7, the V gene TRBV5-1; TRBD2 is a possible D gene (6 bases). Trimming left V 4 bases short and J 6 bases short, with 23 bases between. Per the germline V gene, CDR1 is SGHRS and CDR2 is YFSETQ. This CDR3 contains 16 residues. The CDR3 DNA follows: TGCGCCAGCAGCCTAGAGGACGGACTCTTGGGGGGCGAGCAGTACTTC. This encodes CASSLEDGLLGGEQYF.

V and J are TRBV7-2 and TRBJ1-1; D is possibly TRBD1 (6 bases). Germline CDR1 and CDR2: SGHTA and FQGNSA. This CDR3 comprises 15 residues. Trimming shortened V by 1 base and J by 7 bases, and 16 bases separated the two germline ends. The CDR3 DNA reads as TGTGCCAGCAGCTTAGAGCACAGGGCATATATTGAAGCTTTCTTT. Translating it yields CASSLEHRAYIEAFF. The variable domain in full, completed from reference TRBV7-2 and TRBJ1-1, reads GAGVSQSPSNKVTEKGKDVELRCDPISGHTALYWYRQSLGQGLEFLIYFQGNSAPDKSGLPSDRFSAERTGGSVSTLTIQRTQQEDSAVYLCASSLEHRAYIEAFFGQGTRLTVV.